The rows below give T cell receptor beta chains drawn from one sample of a study of T cells in Graves' hyperthyroidism and ophthalmopathy. MiXCR, run by TCRdb on the multiplex PCR reads, gives a single entry per CDR3 protein. The sample carries roughly 290,000 distinct CDR3 sequences, 10% to 15% recorded once. The sequencing input was blood. These receptors all stem from a woman between 25 and 40 years old with Graves' hyperthyroidism that later progressed to Graves' ophthalmopathy. The CDR3 runs from the conserved cysteine through the conserved F or W. The D gene is left open where the match is weak. Clone size appears in some rows only: once, few, many, or a class for an expanded clone.

abundance	j_gene	v_gene	d_gene	CDR3nt	CDR3aa
many	TRBJ2-1	TRBV28	NA	TGTGCCATCCTCTCTCAACCGGGCTTCGGCAATGAGCAGTTCTTC	CAILSQPGFGNEQFF
once	TRBJ2-1	TRBV11-1	NA	TGTGCCAGCAGCGCGGGACTTCGCCGGGGTGAGCAGTTCTTC	CASSAGLRRGEQFF
many	TRBJ2-5	TRBV28	TRBD1	TGTGCCAGCAGCGAGAGTTTTCGAGACAGGGGGCGGGGGAGGAGCGCGGCCCAGTACTTC	CASSESFRDRGRGRSAAQYF
many	TRBJ1-2	TRBV18	NA	TGTGCCAGCTCACCAGGTCTACAGTATGGCTACACCTTC	CASSPGLQYGYTF
many	TRBJ2-2	TRBV6-2/TRBV6-3	NA	TGTGCCAGCAGTTACAGATCCAAATGGAACACCGGGGAGCTGTTTTTT	CASSYRSKWNTGELFF
many	TRBJ2-3	TRBV28	NA	TGTTCCAGCCGAAGGTCCTCTAAACCCAGCACAGATACGCAGTATTTT	CSSRRSSKPSTDTQYF
NA	TRBJ1-5	TRBV19	NA	TGTGCCAGTAGTTGGGGAACGGATAGCAATCAGCCCCAGCATTTT	CASSWGTDSNQPQHF
many	TRBJ2-1	TRBV7-2	TRBD2	TGTGCCAGCAGCCTTCTAGCGGCCAGCTCCTACAATGAGCAGTTCTTC	CASSLLAASSYNEQFF
few	TRBJ2-7	TRBV5-1	NA	TGCGCCAGCAGCTTGGAGGACAGTGACTACGAGCAGTACTTC	CASSLEDSDYEQYF
NA	TRBJ1-1	TRBV9	NA	TGTGCCAGCAGCCCCCCCCCGGGGGTTGGAACTGAAGCTTTCTTT	CASSPPPGVGTEAFF
many	TRBJ2-7	TRBV29-1	NA	TGCAGCGTTGAAGCGACCGACTCCTACGAGCAGTACTTC	CSVEATDSYEQYF
many	TRBJ2-3	TRBV7-2	NA	TGTGCCAGCAGCTTATATCCTCGGGGCGGAGATACGCAGTATTTT	CASSLYPRGGDTQYF
few	TRBJ2-5	TRBV2	TRBD2	TGTGCCAGCAGTGGCGGGGGGGCGGGATGGGTCCAAGAGACCCAGTACTTC	CASSGGGAGWVQETQYF
many	TRBJ2-1	TRBV18	TRBD2	TGTGCCAGCTCACCCCTTCTTAAGCGGGAGGGTAGGTCCTACAATGAGCAGTTCTTC	CASSPLLKREGRSYNEQFF
many	TRBJ2-2	TRBV6-1	NA	TGTGCCAGCAGTAAGCGCCAGCCCAACACCGGGGAGCTGTTTTTT	CASSKRQPNTGELFF
many	TRBJ1-6	TRBV2	NA	TGTGCCAGCAGCCCAGTGTCCCCCTATAATTCACCCCTCCACTTT	CASSPVSPYNSPLHF
many	TRBJ1-1	TRBV11-3	NA	TGTGCCAGCAGCTTAGGACGTATCGGGGCGGCGAACACTGAAGCTTTCTTT	CASSLGRIGAANTEAFF
many	TRBJ1-2	TRBV29-1	TRBD1	TGCAGCGTTGATCCGACAGGGGCCCATGGCTACACCTTC	CSVDPTGAHGYTF
many	TRBJ2-7	TRBV2	NA	TGTGCCAGCACCAGTGGGCGGGCGACCTACGAGCAGTACTTC	CASTSGRATYEQYF
many	TRBJ2-7	TRBV12-3/TRBV12-4	TRBD1	TGTGCCAGCAGCCAGACAGGGGGCGCTCACGAGCAGTACTTC	CASSQTGGAHEQYF
many	TRBJ2-1	TRBV13	NA	TGTGCCAGCAGCCTAGGGGGGCGGGAGCAGTTCTTC	CASSLGGREQFF
NA	TRBJ2-5	TRBV15	TRBD2	TGTGCCACCAGCCCTCATAGGGAGGGCCAAGAGACCCAGTACTTC	CATSPHREGQETQYF
many	TRBJ2-2	TRBV7-3	NA	TGTGCCAGCGGGACATCGAACACCGGGGAGCTGTTTTTT	CASGTSNTGELFF
many	TRBJ2-5	TRBV20-1	TRBD2	TGCAGTGCTAGAGATTCGCGGGAGCCAGGAGAGACCCAGTACTTC	CSARDSREPGETQYF
NA	TRBJ2-1	TRBV6-1	NA	TGTGCCACTTCAATGGATACCTACAATGAGCAGTTCTTC	CATSMDTYNEQFF
few	TRBJ2-2	TRBV29-1	NA	TGCAGCGTTCTGTACGGGGAGCTGTTTTTT	CSVLYGELFF
many	TRBJ2-7	TRBV6-1	TRBD2	TGTGCCAGCACCTCAACTAGCGGGAGGACCGCCGAGCAGTACTTC	CASTSTSGRTAEQYF
NA	TRBJ2-7	TRBV4-1	TRBD1	TGCGCCAGCAGCCAAGATGGGGGGACAGGGAACTACGAGCAGTACTTC	CASSQDGGTGNYEQYF
many	TRBJ2-1	TRBV24-1	NA	TGTGCCACCAGTACCTCAGGGACTCCCCTGGGTGAGCAGTTCTTC	CATSTSGTPLGEQFF
NA	TRBJ2-7	TRBV18	NA	TGTGCCAGCAAAGGAGAGATCAAGAGCTACGAGCAGTACTTC	CASKGEIKSYEQYF
many	TRBJ1-1	TRBV6-1	NA	TGTGCCAGCAGTGGACGAACACAGGGTAACACTGAAGCTTTCTTT	CASSGRTQGNTEAFF
NA	TRBJ1-3	TRBV6-6	TRBD1	TGTGCCAGCAGTTACTCGATGTCCCGTTTAGGGACAGGGCGTTCTGGAAACACCATATATTTT	CASSYSMSRLGTGRSGNTIYF
many	TRBJ1-5	TRBV10-3	NA	TGTGCCATCAGACAGGGTACGGGCAATCAGCCCCAGCATTTT	CAIRQGTGNQPQHF
many	TRBJ2-3	TRBV6-2/TRBV6-3	NA	TGTGCCAGCAGTTACATCCAGGGTAGGCCAGATACGCAGTATTTT	CASSYIQGRPDTQYF
many	TRBJ1-6	TRBV6-1	TRBD1	TGTGCCTGCTCACGGACCGGGACAGGGGCCTATAATTCACCCCTCCACTTT	CACSRTGTGAYNSPLHF
many	TRBJ2-1	TRBV6-2/TRBV6-3	NA	TGTGCCAGCAGTTACTCTTCTAGCACAGAGCAGTTCTTC	CASSYSSSTEQFF
NA	TRBJ2-7	TRBV11-2	NA	TGTGCCAGCATCCCTCGGTTGGGAATTCCCGAGCAGTACTTC	CASIPRLGIPEQYF
many	TRBJ2-5	TRBV24-1	TRBD1	TGTGCCACCAGTGATACGGACGGGACAGGGAGCGAGACCCAGTACTTC	CATSDTDGTGSETQYF
many	TRBJ2-5	TRBV28	NA	TGTGCCAGCAGTTTTTCGGGAACGAAGACCCAGTACTTC	CASSFSGTKTQYF
NA	TRBJ2-1	TRBV3-1	NA	TGTGCCAGCAGCCAAGACAGAACTTTGCAGTTCTTC	CASSQDRTLQFF
many	TRBJ2-3	TRBV5-1	TRBD2	TGCGCCAGCAGCCCCCCCGCTAGCGGGACCACAGATACGCAGTATTTT	CASSPPASGTTDTQYF
many	TRBJ2-2	TRBV11-3	NA	TGTGCCAGCAGCTTAGGACAACCCACCGGGGAGCTGTTTTTT	CASSLGQPTGELFF
many	TRBJ2-3	TRBV20-1	NA	TGCAGTGCTAGAGGGACTAACACAGATACGCAGTATTTT	CSARGTNTDTQYF
many	TRBJ1-2	TRBV28	NA	TGTGCCAGCAGTTTTTGGGGGGGAGAGGACTATGGCTACACCTTC	CASSFWGGEDYGYTF
many	TRBJ2-3	TRBV30	NA	TGTGCCTGGAGTTCCCTGCGGGATACGCAGTATTTT	CAWSSLRDTQYF
many	TRBJ1-1	TRBV9	NA	TGTGCCAGCAGCGTGAATTCCAACACTGAAGCTTTCTTT	CASSVNSNTEAFF
NA	TRBJ2-7	TRBV19	NA	TGTGCCAGTAGTCCCTCCGGGACACCCTACGAGCAGTACTTC	CASSPSGTPYEQYF
many	TRBJ1-2	TRBV19	NA	TGTGCCAGTAGCCCCCGTCTGATACAGGGAGGCTATGGCTACACCTTC	CASSPRLIQGGYGYTF
many	TRBJ2-7	TRBV30	NA	TGTGCCTGGAAAATGACCTCTGGGACCGGCGAGCAGTACTTC	CAWKMTSGTGEQYF
many	TRBJ1-1	TRBV27	NA	TGTGCCAGCATGATCGGGGGGTATTTGAACACTGAAGCTTTCTTT	CASMIGGYLNTEAFF
many	TRBJ2-7	TRBV11-2	TRBD2	TGTGCCAGCAGCAAAGGACTAGCTTTTTCCTACGAGCAGTACTTC	CASSKGLAFSYEQYF
many	TRBJ2-3	TRBV20-1	NA	TGCAGTGCTAGAGATCGCGTCAGGGATAGAGCAGATACGCAGTATTTT	CSARDRVRDRADTQYF
many	TRBJ2-3	TRBV7-2	NA	TGTGCCAGCAGCTTCCCCCGTTTTCTAGCGCAAACGCAGTATTTT	CASSFPRFLAQTQYF